This T cell receptor (beta chain) comes out of a study of cytomegalovirus exposure and HLA in healthy donors. Donors counted as nominally healthy when sampled, yet unrecorded immune exposures were likely. CDR1 and CDR2 (germline): LGHNA, YSLEER. V lost 0 bases and J 4 bases, leaving 9 bases between the germline ends. The CDR3 has 14 amino acids. Use of 60 Vbeta and 13 Jbeta primers characterized the PCR. Data came from immunoSEQ multiplex PCR; TCRdb stores just in-frame clones and leaves some out. The repertoire holds about 82,000 clones, with more than 60% as singletons. This clone was detected only a few times. Its cognate antigen is unknown. Study-wide findings and caveats: Donors belonging to an Asian-associated ancestry cluster reportedly showed fewer N-insertions in productive TCRs than the approximately 640-donor mean, according to what a later analysis found. Analysis performed later showed TCR beta chains linked to HLA being more clonally expanded than equally common others.

The origin of this receptor is a human donor in good health. This rearrangement joins TRBV4-3 to TRBJ1-1; D is unclear. The sample was PBMCs. CDR3 amino acids: CASSQDLISTEAFF. The CDR3 DNA reads TGCGCCAGCAGCCAAGATCTGATTAGCACTGAAGCTTTCTTT.